This T cell receptor (beta chain) is from a study of T cell responses to AZD1222 COVID-19 vaccine. At the level of the study: The study pooled second doses at about 4 or about 12 weeks. Overall study findings and caveats: Donors were mostly white British, more females; clonal diversity possibly underestimated.

The repertoire was sequenced with immunoSEQ multiplex PCR; TCRdb's copy has only in-frame clones and lacks some. The sample shows some 130,000 clones, 75% to 95% of them seen only once. About this clone: The antigen is unknown.

The CDR3 consists of 11 residues. The germline gives CDR1 DFQATT, CDR2 SNEGSKA (reference sequence). The clonotype originates from an adult in good health. This sequence joins TRBV20-1 and TRBJ1-1; D uncertain. This material consisted of peripheral blood, taken on day 0 of AZD1222 vaccination. The CDR3 DNA sequence: TGCAGCGCAAGACTCAACACTGAAGCTTTCTTT. It is translated as CSARLNTEAFF.